Shown below are 19 T cell receptor beta chains from a single sample sequenced in a study of blood T cell repertoires in COVID-19. Profiled with immunoSEQ multiplex PCR; TCRdb holds only in-frame clones, not every one. This table holds around 59,000 clones, approximately 80% found once. The specimen was peripheral blood. These receptors all stem from a man older than 75 with acute or convalescent COVID-19.

The chain joins TRBV5-4 to TRBJ2-3, with TRBD2 matching over 10 bases. Unmatched junction bases numbered 5, after V lost 0 bases and J lost 4 bases. Germline V gene data show CDR1 as SGHNT and CDR2 as YYREEE (reference sequence). The CDR3 contains 16 residues. CDR3 sequence reads: CASSLVALAGADTQYF. CDR3 DNA sequence: TGTGCCAGCAGCTTGGTTGCCCTAGCGGGGGCAGATACGCAGTATTTT.

V and J are TRBV10-2 and TRBJ2-4; tentative D call: TRBD1 (5 bases). Germline V gene lookup returns CDR1 WSHSY and CDR2 SAAADI. CDR3 size: 18 residues. V dropped 0 bases and J dropped 8 bases, with 23 bases sitting between them. DNA of the CDR3: TGCGCCAGCAGTGAGTCGATGGCAGACTGGGGCCATCTGGACATTCAGTACTTC. Translation: CASSESMADWGHLDIQYF.

The chain joins TRBV5-1 to TRBJ2-7; D may match TRBD1 or TRBD2 (5 bases each). Trimming took 4 bases from V and 3 from J, leaving 14 bases between them. This CDR3 is built from 14 residues. Germline CDR1 is SGHRS and CDR2 is YFSETQ. This CDR3 reads CASSLGESLYEQYF. Written as DNA, the CDR3 is TGCGCCAGCAGCCTGGGGGAGAGTCTCTACGAGCAGTACTTC.

The rearrangement uses TRBV5-8 and TRBJ2-7; no definite D call. This CDR3 contains 14 residues. V was pared by 3 bases and J by 2 bases, with 12 bases between. Germline V gene lookup returns CDR1 SGHTS and CDR2 YDEGEE. This chain's CDR3 is CASSSTTKTYEQYF. Here the CDR3 DNA reads TGTGCCAGCAGCTCTACGACAAAAACCTACGAGCAGTACTTC.

The J gene is TRBJ1-5, the V gene TRBV6-5; perhaps TRBD1 as D (5 bases). The CDR3 runs 13 residues. Germline lookup yields CDR1 MNHEY and CDR2 SVGAGI. Trimming shortened V by 8 bases and J by 2 bases, and 10 bases separated the two germline ends. The CDR3 DNA follows: TGTGCCAGCGATGGGGCTGGCAATCAGCCCCAGCATTTT. Translation gives CASDGAGNQPQHF.

The rearrangement links TRBV15 to TRBJ1-6; D remains ambiguous. V dropped 0 bases and J dropped 9 bases, with 15 bases sitting between them. CDR3 length: 16 amino acids. CDR1 is LNHNV, CDR2 YYDKDF, per germline (reference sequence). The CDR3 reads CATSRDIGGIASPLHF. The CDR3 DNA reads TGTGCCACCAGCAGAGATATCGGAGGGATAGCTTCACCCCTCCACTTT.

This clone was counted a single time. The chain uses TRBV20-1 and TRBJ1-1; no firm D call. Trimming cost V 3 bases and J 8 bases, with 10 bases left between them. The CDR3 consists of 11 residues. In germline, CDR1 is DFQATT, CDR2 SNEGSKA (reference sequence). The CDR3 sequence: CSASLKQEAFF. The CDR3, as DNA: TGCAGTGCTAGCCTTAAACAGGAAGCTTTCTTT.

The chain employs TRBV18 and TRBJ1-6; no definite D call. The CDR3 runs 16 residues. V shed 3 bases and J shed 0 bases, with 9 bases lying between them. CDR1 KGHSH and CDR2 LQKENI come from the germline V gene. CDR3 nucleotide sequence: TGTGCCAGCTCACCTTTTACGAGCTCCTATAATTCACCCCTCCACTTT. This codes for CASSPFTSSYNSPLHF.

This chain connects TRBV6-1 to TRBJ2-3; D gene unclear. The germline gives CDR1 MNHNS, CDR2 SASEGT. Trimming removed 0 bases at V and 4 bases at J, with 5 bases between. The CDR3 is made up of 13 amino acids. The CDR3 coding sequence is TGTGCCAGCAGTGAAGCGTACTCAGATACGCAGTATTTT. It is translated as CASSEAYSDTQYF.

This chain connects TRBV19 to TRBJ2-6; 10 positions match TRBD1. The length of the CDR3 is 19 residues. V trimming: 6 bases; J trimming: 2 bases; junction bases outside the gene matches: 13. The germline CDR1 and CDR2 sequences are LNHDA and SQIVND (reference sequence). The CDR3 nucleotides read TGTGCCAGTAGCCTAGGGGTAGGACAGGGGGTGGCTGGGGCCAACGTCCTGACTTTC. Protein product: CASSLGVGQGVAGANVLTF.

The chain is built from TRBV28 and TRBJ1-5, with 10 positions matching TRBD1. This CDR3 has 14 amino acids. Per germline, CDR1 MDHEN and CDR2 SYDVKM. V shed 7 bases and J 6 bases; nucleotides not matched to a gene: 6. The CDR3 DNA follows: TGTGCCAGCACCTCGGGGACAGGGGTTCAGCCCCAGCATTTT. It encodes CASTSGTGVQPQHF.

The V and J genes are TRBV18 and TRBJ2-2, with D possibly matching TRBD1 (6 bases). The CDR3 length is 17 residues. Trimming cost V 0 bases and J 3 bases, with 14 bases left between them. Per germline, CDR1 KGHSH and CDR2 LQKENI. CDR3 sequence: CASSPPLGARYTGELFF. The DNA for the CDR3 is TGTGCCAGCTCACCACCTTTGGGGGCGAGGTACACCGGGGAGCTGTTTTTT. Full variable domain (rest looked up from reference TRBV18 and TRBJ2-2): NAGVMQNPRHLVRRRGQEARLRCSPMKGHSHVYWYRQLPEEGLKFMVYLQKENIIDESGMPKERFSAEFPKEGPSILRIQQVVRGDSAAYFCASSPPLGARYTGELFFGEGSRLTVL.

This chain connects TRBV5-4 to TRBJ2-5; 11 bases fit TRBD1. Trimming took 2 bases from V and 5 from J; bases not matched to a gene: 11. The CDR3 contains 17 residues. CDR1 and CDR2 (germline): SGHNT, YYREEE (reference sequence). For the CDR3, the DNA is TGTGCCAGCAGCTTCCCTCCGGGACAGGGGGATCGGGAGACCCAGTACTTC. Translation gives CASSFPPGQGDRETQYF.

The rearrangement links TRBV4-1 to TRBJ2-2, with 7 nucleotides matching TRBD1. Germline CDR1 MGHRA, CDR2 YSYEKL. Trimming cost V 3 bases and J 3 bases; bases outside gene matches: 4. The CDR3 runs to 15 residues. CDR3 DNA: TGCGCCAGCAGCCAGACAGGGTCGGACACCGGGGAGCTGTTTTTT. Translation gives CASSQTGSDTGELFF.

V usage is TRBV6-5 and J usage is TRBJ2-7, with 7 bases aligning to TRBD1. The trim removed 6 bases at V and 2 bases at J, leaving 10 bases unmatched. Germline lookup yields CDR1 MNHEY and CDR2 SVGAGI. This CDR3 has 15 residues. CDR3 bases: TGTGCCAGCAGCCAGACAGGGTCCTTTACCTACGAGCAGTACTTC. Translating gives CASSQTGSFTYEQYF.

The rearrangement uses TRBV19 and TRBJ2-1, with D hard to call. Trimming pared 3 bases from V and 0 bases from J, leaving 6 bases between. The CDR3 is 14 residues long. Germline V gene lookup returns CDR1 LNHDA and CDR2 SQIVND (reference sequence). The CDR3 DNA reads TGTGCCAGTAGTATTGAGAGCTCCTACAATGAGCAGTTCTTC. Amino acid sequence: CASSIESSYNEQFF.

This clone came up a few times. V usage is TRBV7-9 and J usage is TRBJ2-3, with a weak D call TRBD1 (5 bases). The CDR3 sequence is 15 residues long. V lost 5 bases to trimming and J lost 3 bases, with 15 bases between them. Germline loops: CDR1 SEHNR, CDR2 FQNEAQ (reference sequence). The CDR3 sequence: CASSTGGTTTDTQYF. The CDR3 DNA reads TGTGCCAGCAGCACAGGCGGAACGACTACAGATACGCAGTATTTT.

The chain is built from TRBV28 and TRBJ2-7; 7 bases line up with TRBD2. Losses at the gene ends were 6 bases for V and 2 bases for J; bases not matched to a gene: 1. Germline values: CDR1 MDHEN, CDR2 SYDVKM. This CDR3 spans 12 amino acids. CDR3 sequence reads: CASRSGAYEQYF. DNA of the CDR3: TGTGCCAGCAGGAGCGGGGCCTACGAGCAGTACTTC.

V is TRBV11-3 and J is TRBJ2-7; D may be TRBD2 (5 bases). The CDR3 has 14 residues. V lost 1 base, J lost 6 bases, and 13 bases lay in between. Germline loops: CDR1 SGHNT, CDR2 YENEEA. The DNA of the CDR3 is TGTGCCAGCAGCTTAGCAGCCGCCCGGGGCGAGCAGTACTTC. Translated, it gives CASSLAAARGEQYF.